This passage covers 20 T cell receptor beta chains from one sample sequenced in a study of T cell responses to AZD1222 COVID-19 vaccine. The protocol was immunoSEQ multiplex PCR, while the TCRdb copy is restricted to in-frame clones and leaves out a portion. The sample contains approximately 72,000 clones, about nine tenths of which appear only once. Sequences were derived from peripheral blood, sampled 28 days after the second AZD1222 dose. These receptor sequences come from an adult who received the AZD1222 COVID-19 vaccine.

This chain joins TRBV10-3 and TRBJ1-1, with a possible D match to TRBD1 (6 bases). This CDR3 contains 14 residues. Deletions cut 2 bases from V and 11 bases from J, with 18 bases between. Looked up from germline, CDR1 is ENHRY and CDR2 is SYGVKD. CDR3 loop: CAISEPPDRRGAFF. CDR3 coding DNA: TGTGCCATCAGTGAGCCTCCAGACAGGAGGGGCGCTTTCTTT.

V is TRBV9 and J is TRBJ2-1; D remains unclear. CDR3 length: 11 amino acids. Germline V CDR1 and CDR2: SGDLS, YYNGEE. V lost 3 bases and J lost 4, with 2 bases in between. CDR3 protein: CASSEYNEQFF. The CDR3 bases are TGTGCCAGCAGCGAATACAATGAGCAGTTCTTC. The variable domain in full, completed from reference TRBV9 and TRBJ2-1, reads DSGVTQTPKHLITATGQRVTLRCSPRSGDLSVYWYQQSLDQGLQFLIQYYNGEERAKGNILERFSAQQFPDLHSELNLSSLELGDSALYFCASSEYNEQFFGPGTRLTVL.

The chain uses TRBV4-1 and TRBJ2-1; D is possibly TRBD2 (6 bases). CDR3 length equals 14 residues. The V gene lost 1 base and the J gene lost 7 bases, with 11 bases spanning the gap. The germline V gene has CDR1 MGHRA and CDR2 YSYEKL. This CDR3 is CASSQVGGRNEQFF. The CDR3 DNA reads TGCGCCAGCAGCCAAGTGGGAGGTAGAAATGAGCAGTTCTTC.

The J gene is TRBJ2-3, the V gene TRBV4-1; no clear D gene. V lost 1 base and J 2 bases, leaving 13 bases between the germline ends. Germline loops: CDR1 MGHRA, CDR2 YSYEKL. There are 16 residues in the CDR3. This CDR3 is CASSQVPGAYTDTQYF. In DNA, the CDR3 is TGCGCCAGCAGCCAAGTCCCCGGAGCTTACACAGATACGCAGTATTTT.

The rearrangement links TRBV6-5 to TRBJ2-7; possibly TRBD1 or TRBD2 for D (6 bases each). The CDR3 is 15 residues long. Germline V gene data show CDR1 as MNHEY and CDR2 as SVGAGI. The germline V and J ends were trimmed by 5 bases and 3 bases, with 17 bases remaining between them. The CDR3 loop is CASSQWGAVSYEQYF. The CDR3 region has the DNA TGTGCCAGCAGTCAGTGGGGGGCAGTAAGCTACGAGCAGTACTTC.

The chain is built from TRBV7-9 and TRBJ2-3; tentatively, D is TRBD2 (5 bases). The CDR3 has 13 residues. Deletions cut 9 bases from V and 1 base from J, with 11 bases between. Germline loops: CDR1 SEHNR, CDR2 FQNEAQ (reference sequence). The chain's CDR3 is CASSLGGTDTQYF. Written as DNA, the CDR3 is TGTGCCAGTTCCCTCGGGGGCACAGATACGCAGTATTTT.

The genes are TRBV3-1 (or the pseudogene TRBV3-2) and TRBJ2-5; D perhaps matches TRBD2 (6 bases). Trimming took off 4 bases at V and 5 bases at J, with 11 bases between the two ends. CDR3 length: 13 residues. CDR1 is LGHDT, CDR2 YNNKEL, per germline (reference sequence). CDR3 amino acids: CASSRVAEETQYF. The CDR3 DNA reads as TGTGCCAGCAGCCGCGTAGCGGAGGAGACCCAGTACTTC.

V usage is TRBV18 and J usage is TRBJ2-3; a possible D gene is TRBD1 (6 bases). The CDR3 has 14 amino acids. CDR1 and CDR2 from the germline V gene are KGHSH and LQKENI. V lost 2 bases and J lost 1, with 7 bases in between. As DNA, the CDR3 is TGTGCCAGCTCACCATCAGGGGGCACAGATACGCAGTATTTT. Its translation: CASSPSGGTDTQYF.

The rearrangement joins TRBV10-3 to TRBJ1-2, with 7 bases matching TRBD1. Germline V lookup: CDR1 ENHRY, CDR2 SYGVKD. This CDR3 is 12 amino acids long. With 8 bases clipped from V and 1 base from J, the junction kept 1 base outside the gene matches. The CDR3 reads CAIPGGNYGYTF. Written as DNA, the CDR3 is TGTGCCATCCCAGGGGGTAACTATGGCTACACCTTC.

The rearrangement uses TRBV11-3 and TRBJ1-1; perhaps TRBD1 as D (6 bases). The V gene's germline CDR1 is SGHNT and CDR2 YENEEA. Trimming pared 0 bases from V and 4 bases from J, leaving 9 bases between. This CDR3 spans 14 amino acids. The CDR3 DNA sequence: TGTGCCAGCAGCTTAGAGGGGGCGAGCACTGAAGCTTTCTTT. Amino acid sequence: CASSLEGASTEAFF.

Only one count was recorded for this clone. The chain's CDR3 is CASSQGPQDPYYGYTF. The CDR3 bases are TGCGCCAGCAGCCAGGGCCCCCAGGACCCCTACTATGGCTACACCTTC. This chain links TRBV4-1 with TRBJ1-2; D is unresolved. V was shortened by 3 bases and J by 3 bases, with 17 bases between the two germline ends. CDR3 length: 16 amino acids. Per germline, CDR1 MGHRA and CDR2 YSYEKL.

This clone was picked up one time. V usage is TRBV28 and J usage is TRBJ1-2; TRBD1 might be the D (5 bases). Trimming shortened V by 6 bases and J by 4 bases, and 12 bases separated the two germline ends. This CDR3 comprises 13 residues. The germline gives CDR1 MDHEN, CDR2 SYDVKM. CDR3 DNA sequence: TGTGCCAGCAGCCTCGGCCAGGGCTATGGCTACACCTTC. Translation: CASSLGQGYGYTF.

This sequence joins TRBV7-2 and TRBJ2-1; 13 bases line up with TRBD2. Per germline, CDR1 SGHTA and CDR2 FQGNSA. The CDR3 contains 15 residues. With V trimmed by 2 bases and J by 7 bases, 2 bases remained unmatched. In DNA, the CDR3 is TGTGCCAGCAGCTTAAGGACTAGCGGGAGTAATGAGCAGTTCTTC. Translating gives CASSLRTSGSNEQFF. Using reference TRBV7-2 and TRBJ2-1 for the parts outside the CDR3, the full variable domain is GAGVSQSPSNKVTEKGKDVELRCDPISGHTALYWYRQSLGQGLEFLIYFQGNSAPDKSGLPSDRFSAERTGGSVSTLTIQRTQQEDSAVYLCASSLRTSGSNEQFFGPGTRLTVL.

This chain joins TRBV27 and TRBJ2-5, with unresolved D. This CDR3 is 10 amino acids long. V was shortened by 2 bases and J by 6 bases, with 1 base between the two germline ends. CDR1 MNHEY and CDR2 SMNVEV come from the germline V gene (reference sequence). The DNA for the CDR3 is TGTGCCAGCAGTTTAAAGACCCAGTACTTC. Its protein product is CASSLKTQYF.

CDR3 in DNA: TGTGCCAGCTCACCATGGGGGGCGGAAGAGACCCAGTACTTC. The encoded protein is CASSPWGAEETQYF. The chain is built from TRBV18 and TRBJ2-5; D tentatively reads TRBD1 or TRBD2 (6 bases each). This CDR3 region has 14 residues. Trimming removed 2 bases at V and 3 bases at J, with 10 bases between. CDR1 is KGHSH and CDR2 is LQKENI in the germline V gene.

The chain carries TRBV6-5 and TRBJ1-6, with TRBD1 as a possible D gene (6 bases). Looked up from germline, CDR1 is MNHEY and CDR2 is SVGAGI. This CDR3 is built from 15 residues. The V end lost 5 bases, the J end lost 3 bases, and 11 bases lay between the germline ends. The DNA for the CDR3 is TGTGCCAGCAGTCGAGGACAGAGCTATAATTCACCCCTCCACTTT. Protein sequence: CASSRGQSYNSPLHF.

The V gene is TRBV6-5, the J gene TRBJ2-7; D possibly corresponds to TRBD2 (6 bases). This CDR3 comprises 13 residues. Germline CDR1 reads MNHEY; CDR2 reads SVGAGI. Trimming cost V 7 bases and J 6 bases, with 16 bases left between them. The CDR3: CASISSMRGEQYF. The DNA for the CDR3 is TGTGCCAGCATCTCAAGCATGCGGGGCGAGCAGTACTTC.

The chain couples TRBV15 to TRBJ1-2, with D possibly matching TRBD1 (6 bases). In germline, CDR1 is LNHNV, CDR2 YYDKDF (reference sequence). CDR3 length equals 13 residues. The V end lost 8 bases, the J end lost 7 bases, and 17 bases lay between the germline ends. CDR3 loop: CATGGQAFSGYTF. CDR3 DNA sequence: TGTGCCACCGGGGGGCAGGCATTCTCTGGCTACACCTTC.

This clone has a single count. The sample carries other DNA sequences with the same CDR3. The chain recombines TRBV5-1 with TRBJ1-5; D is unresolved. The CDR3 is 13 amino acids. V lost 0 bases, J lost 4 bases, and 5 bases lay in between. CDR1 and CDR2 from the germline V gene are SGHRS and YFSETQ. Here the CDR3 reads CASSLGPNQPQHF. In DNA, the CDR3 is TGCGCCAGCAGCTTGGGGCCAAATCAGCCCCAGCATTTT.

This rearrangement joins TRBV27 to TRBJ1-6; 7 bases align to TRBD1. V lost 6 bases and J lost 10; bases outside the gene matches: 6. This CDR3 has 13 amino acids. Germline V CDR1 and CDR2: MNHEY, SMNVEV (reference sequence). The CDR3 protein is CASSRGAGSPLHF. CDR3 DNA sequence: TGTGCCAGCAGCAGGGGGGCGGGATCACCCCTCCACTTT.